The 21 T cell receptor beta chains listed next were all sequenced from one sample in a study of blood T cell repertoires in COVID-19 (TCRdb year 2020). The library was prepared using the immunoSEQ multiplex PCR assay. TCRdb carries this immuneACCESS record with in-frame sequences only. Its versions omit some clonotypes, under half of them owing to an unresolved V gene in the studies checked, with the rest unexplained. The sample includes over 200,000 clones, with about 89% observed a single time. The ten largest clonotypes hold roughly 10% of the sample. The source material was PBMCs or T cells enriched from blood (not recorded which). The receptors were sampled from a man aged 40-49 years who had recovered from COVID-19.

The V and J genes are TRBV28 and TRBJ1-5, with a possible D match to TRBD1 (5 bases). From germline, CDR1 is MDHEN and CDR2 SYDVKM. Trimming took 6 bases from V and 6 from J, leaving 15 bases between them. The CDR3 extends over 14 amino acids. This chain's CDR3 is CASRLMGGGQPQHF. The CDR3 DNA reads TGTGCCAGCAGACTTATGGGGGGGGGTCAGCCCCAGCATTTT.

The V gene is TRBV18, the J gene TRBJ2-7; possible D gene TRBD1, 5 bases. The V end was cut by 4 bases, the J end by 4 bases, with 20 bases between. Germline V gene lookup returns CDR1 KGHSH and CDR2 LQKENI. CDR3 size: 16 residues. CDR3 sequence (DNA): TGTGCCAGCTCACAGAACGATCCAGGGTCAGGATACGAGCAGTACTTC. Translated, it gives CASSQNDPGSGYEQYF.

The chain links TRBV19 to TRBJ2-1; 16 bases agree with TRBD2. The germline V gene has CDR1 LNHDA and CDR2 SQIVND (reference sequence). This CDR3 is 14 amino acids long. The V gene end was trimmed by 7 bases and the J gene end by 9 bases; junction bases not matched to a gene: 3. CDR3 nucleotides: TGTGCCAGTACCGGGACTAGCGGGAGGGGTGAGCAGTTCTTC. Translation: CASTGTSGRGEQFF.

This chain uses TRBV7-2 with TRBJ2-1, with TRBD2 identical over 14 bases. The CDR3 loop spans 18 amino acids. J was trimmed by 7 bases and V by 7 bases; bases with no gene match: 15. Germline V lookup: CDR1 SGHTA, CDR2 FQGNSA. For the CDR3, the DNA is TGTGCCAGCAAATATCAAGAAGGACTAGCGGGAGGTCGTAATGAGCAGTTCTTC. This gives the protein CASKYQEGLAGGRNEQFF.

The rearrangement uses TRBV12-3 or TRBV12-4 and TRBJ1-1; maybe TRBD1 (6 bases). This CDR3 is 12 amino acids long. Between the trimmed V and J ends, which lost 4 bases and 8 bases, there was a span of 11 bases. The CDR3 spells CASSSDRREAFF. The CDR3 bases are TGTGCCAGCAGTTCAGACAGGCGAGAAGCTTTCTTT.

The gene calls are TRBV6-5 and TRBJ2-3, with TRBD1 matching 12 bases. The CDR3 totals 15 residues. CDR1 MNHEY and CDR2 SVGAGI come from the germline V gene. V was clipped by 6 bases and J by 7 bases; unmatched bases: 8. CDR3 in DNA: TGTGCCAGCAGCAGACCGGGACAGGGGGCCCATACGCAGTATTTT. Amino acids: CASSRPGQGAHTQYF.

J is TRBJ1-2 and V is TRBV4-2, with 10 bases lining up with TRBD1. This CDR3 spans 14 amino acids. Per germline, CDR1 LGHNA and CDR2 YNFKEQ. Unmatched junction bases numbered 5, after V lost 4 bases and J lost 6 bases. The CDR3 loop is CASSPQDRGNGYTF. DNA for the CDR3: TGTGCCAGCAGCCCTCAGGACAGGGGGAATGGCTACACCTTC.

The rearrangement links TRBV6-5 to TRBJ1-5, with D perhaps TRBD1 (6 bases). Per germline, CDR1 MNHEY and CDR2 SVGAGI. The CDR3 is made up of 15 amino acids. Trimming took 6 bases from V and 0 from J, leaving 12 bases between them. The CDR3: CASRSNRVSNQPQHF. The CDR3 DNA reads TGTGCCAGCAGGAGCAACAGGGTTAGCAATCAGCCCCAGCATTTT.

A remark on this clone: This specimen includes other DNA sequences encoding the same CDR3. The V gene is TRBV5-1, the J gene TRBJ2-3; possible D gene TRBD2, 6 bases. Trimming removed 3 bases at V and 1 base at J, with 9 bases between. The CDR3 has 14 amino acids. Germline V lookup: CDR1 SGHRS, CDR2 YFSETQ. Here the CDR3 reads CASSSTGGTDTQYF. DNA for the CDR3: TGCGCCAGCAGCTCGACGGGGGGCACAGATACGCAGTATTTT.

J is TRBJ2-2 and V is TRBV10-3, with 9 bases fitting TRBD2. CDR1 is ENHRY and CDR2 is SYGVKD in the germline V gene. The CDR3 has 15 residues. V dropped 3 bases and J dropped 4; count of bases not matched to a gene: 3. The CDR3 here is CAISEKTSGTGELFF. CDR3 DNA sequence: TGTGCCATCAGTGAAAAGACTAGCGGCACCGGGGAGCTGTTTTTT.

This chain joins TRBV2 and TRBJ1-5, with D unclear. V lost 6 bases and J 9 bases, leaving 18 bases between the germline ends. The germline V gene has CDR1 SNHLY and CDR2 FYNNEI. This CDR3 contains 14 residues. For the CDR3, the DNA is TGTGCCAGCAGCCAAAGGGTTACGGGGTCGCCCCAGCATTTT. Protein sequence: CASSQRVTGSPQHF.

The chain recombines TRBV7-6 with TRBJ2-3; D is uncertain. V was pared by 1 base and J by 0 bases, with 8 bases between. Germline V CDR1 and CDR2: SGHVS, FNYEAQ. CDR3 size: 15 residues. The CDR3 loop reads CASSLVAASTDTQYF. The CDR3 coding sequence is TGTGCCAGCAGCTTAGTCGCTGCGAGCACAGATACGCAGTATTTT.

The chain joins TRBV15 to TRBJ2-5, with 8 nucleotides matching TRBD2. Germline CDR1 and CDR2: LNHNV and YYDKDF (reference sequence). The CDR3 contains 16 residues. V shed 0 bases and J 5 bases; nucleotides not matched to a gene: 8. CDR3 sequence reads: CATSRDIAGGRETQYF. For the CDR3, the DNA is TGTGCCACCAGCAGAGATATCGCGGGGGGTAGGGAGACCCAGTACTTC.

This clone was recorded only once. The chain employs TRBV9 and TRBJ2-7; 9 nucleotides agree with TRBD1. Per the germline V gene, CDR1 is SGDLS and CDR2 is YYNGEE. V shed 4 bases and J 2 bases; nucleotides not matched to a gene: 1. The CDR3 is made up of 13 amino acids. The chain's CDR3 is CASSRQGAYEQYF. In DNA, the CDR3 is TGTGCCAGCAGCAGACAGGGGGCCTACGAGCAGTACTTC.

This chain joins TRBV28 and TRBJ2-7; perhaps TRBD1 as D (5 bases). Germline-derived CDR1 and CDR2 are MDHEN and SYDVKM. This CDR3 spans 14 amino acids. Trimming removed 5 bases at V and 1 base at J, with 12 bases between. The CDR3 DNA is TGTGCCAGCAGTCAGAAGACAGATTCCTACGAGCAGTACTTC. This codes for CASSQKTDSYEQYF.

The CDR3 DNA sequence: TGTGCCTGGAGTGTACTGCAGGCAGGGGGTGCATACAATGAGCAGTTCTTC. Amino acids: CAWSVLQAGGAYNEQFF. The rearrangement joins TRBV30 to TRBJ2-1; TRBD1 aligns across 7 bases. Losses at the gene ends were 0 bases for V and 4 bases for J; bases not matched to a gene: 12. This CDR3 comprises 17 residues. Per germline, CDR1 GTSNPN and CDR2 SVGIG (reference sequence).

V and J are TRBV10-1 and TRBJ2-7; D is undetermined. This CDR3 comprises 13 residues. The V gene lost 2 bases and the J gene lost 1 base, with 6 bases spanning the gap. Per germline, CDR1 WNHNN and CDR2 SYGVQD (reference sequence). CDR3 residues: CASSEGGSYEQYF. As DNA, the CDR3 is TGCGCCAGCAGTGAGGGCGGATCCTACGAGCAGTACTTC.

This chain's CDR3 is CASSYLAGLPETQYF. CDR3 in DNA: TGTGCCAGCAGTTACCTAGCGGGGTTACCAGAGACCCAGTACTTC. This rearrangement joins TRBV27 to TRBJ2-5; TRBD2 matches 9 bases. This CDR3 is 15 amino acids long. Germline V gives CDR1 MNHEY, CDR2 SMNVEV (reference sequence). V dropped 4 bases and J dropped 4; count of bases not matched to a gene: 7.

CDR3 bases: TGCGCCAGCAGCTTGGGTCCTAGCGGGAGTGGCACCGGGGAGCTGTTTTTT. It translates to CASSLGPSGSGTGELFF. The chain joins TRBV5-1 to TRBJ2-2; TRBD2 matches at 10 bases. Germline lookup yields CDR1 SGHRS and CDR2 YFSETQ. Trimming at V came to 0 bases and at J to 4 bases, leaving 6 bases not matched to a gene. The CDR3 covers 17 residues.

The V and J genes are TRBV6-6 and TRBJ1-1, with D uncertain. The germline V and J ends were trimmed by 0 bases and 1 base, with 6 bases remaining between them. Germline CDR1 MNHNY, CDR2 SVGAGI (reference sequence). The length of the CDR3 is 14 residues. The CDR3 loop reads CASSYSTENTEAFF. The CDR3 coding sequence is TGTGCCAGCAGTTACTCAACAGAGAACACTGAAGCTTTCTTT.

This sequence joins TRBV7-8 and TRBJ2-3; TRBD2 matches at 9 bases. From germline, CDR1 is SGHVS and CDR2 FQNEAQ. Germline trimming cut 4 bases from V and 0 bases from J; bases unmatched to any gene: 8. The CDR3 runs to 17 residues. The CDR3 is CASSSAGGATSTDTQYF. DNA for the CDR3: TGTGCCAGCAGCTCAGCGGGAGGCGCTACTAGCACAGATACGCAGTATTTT.